This T cell receptor beta chain stems from a study of Tregs in tolerant kidney transplant recipients. With regard to this clone: No antigen is known for it.

V lost 4 bases to trimming and J lost 5 bases, with 14 bases between them. The germline V gene encodes CDR1 MNHEY and CDR2 SMNVEV (reference sequence). This CDR3 has 15 amino acids. Unstimulated regulatory T cells (CD4+CD25+CD127-), CD4+CD25- non-regulatory cells, CD4 and CD8 cells were FACS-sorted from thawed PBMCs. Data came from immunoSEQ multiplex PCR; TCRdb stores just in-frame clones and leaves some out. Among some 90,000 clones listed, more than 90% were seen once. Broader study findings: Tregs expanded with activated donor B cells seemed most donor-specific. This study did not directly address biological reproducibility. Few patients were studied, so findings need validation in larger groups.

Sequenced sample: CD8+ T cells from blood. This chain uses TRBV27 with TRBJ1-4, with D perhaps matching TRBD1 (6 bases). This receptor was obtained from a human donor in good health. The CDR3 sequence is CASSYGRGGNEKLFF. The CDR3 DNA follows: TGTGCCAGCAGTTACGGGAGGGGGGGAAATGAAAAACTGTTTTTT.